This T cell receptor (beta chain) was obtained from a study of shared clonotypes between healthy human individuals. Turning to the study itself: Samples came from a couple of female and a few male donors aged 18 to 49.

The donors were adults (healthy and HIV-negative) with no recent acute infections or vaccinations. Both CD45RO+ cells and CCR7-negative CD45RA+ TemRA cells were combined to make up CD8 memory. Here immunoSEQ multiplex PCR was the method, and the copy in TCRdb shows in-frame clones only, minus some. The sample contains fewer than 150,000 clones, around 73% of which appear only once. Comment on this clone: What it binds is not known.

Looked up from germline, CDR1 is SGHTA and CDR2 is FQGTGA. V lost 5 bases to trimming and J lost 7 bases; unmatched junction nucleotides: 17. This CDR3 is built from 19 residues. Findings and caveats of the study: Clonotype sharing among the donors was expected to vary with sequencing depth.

The receptor was derived from a woman aged 25 to 39 in good health. The rearrangement links TRBV7-3 to TRBJ2-2; 12 bases fit TRBD2. Specimen: memory CD8+ T cells sorted from blood. Subset defined: CD45RO+ cells pooled with CCR7-negative TemRA cells. Here the CDR3 DNA reads TGTGCCAGCAGCCGAGCCCGGACTAGCGGGACTCCGCGGGGCGGGGAGCTGTTTTTT. Translated: CASSRARTSGTPRGGELFF. Full variable domain (outside the CDR3, taken from reference TRBV7-3 and TRBJ2-2): GAGVSQTPSNKVTEKGKYVELRCDPISGHTALYWYRQSLGQGPEFLIYFQGTGAADDSGLPNDRFFAVRPEGSVSTLKIQRTERGDSAVYLCASSRARTSGTPRGGELFFGEGSRLTVL.